These 23 T cell receptor beta chains share one sample of origin, sequenced in a study of cytomegalovirus exposure and HLA in healthy donors. Use of 60 Vbeta and 13 Jbeta primers characterized the PCR. TCRdb's copy holds only in-frame clones and misses some; the assay was immunoSEQ multiplex PCR. The table includes some 130,000 clones, approximately 80% detected once. Sequencing was carried out using PBMCs. The receptors derive from a male donor in good health and CMV-seropositive.

The chain uses TRBV28 and TRBJ1-6; the D is unclear. The CDR3 consists of 15 residues. V was shortened by 5 bases and J by 7 bases, with 15 bases between the two germline ends. CDR1 and CDR2 from the germline V gene are MDHEN and SYDVKM. The CDR3 is CASSPPRGENSPLHF. As DNA, the CDR3 is TGTGCCAGCAGTCCCCCACGAGGTGAGAATTCACCCCTCCACTTT.

This clone has a single count. The CDR3 here is CAWELGGKQYF. CDR3 nucleotides: TGTGCCTGGGAGTTGGGGGGGAAGCAGTACTTC. The gene calls are TRBV30 and TRBJ2-5; 7 bases map to TRBD2. In germline, CDR1 is GTSNPN, CDR2 SVGIG (reference sequence). V trimming: 5 bases; J trimming: 11 bases; junction bases outside the gene matches: 8. This CDR3 contains 11 residues.

The V call is TRBV5-6, the J call TRBJ1-6, with D possibly matching TRBD1 (6 bases). The CDR3 has 18 residues. CDR1 SGHDT and CDR2 YYEEEE come from the germline V gene. V gave up 0 bases and J gave up 9 bases, with 22 bases separating them. The CDR3 bases are TGTGCCAGCAGCTTGGCTGGTGGTGGGTACAGGGAGAGTTCACCCCTCCACTTT. This codes for CASSLAGGGYRESSPLHF.

The chain joins TRBV5-5 to TRBJ1-3; D possibly corresponds to TRBD1 (5 bases). V lost 0 bases and J 0 bases, leaving 10 bases between the germline ends. From germline, CDR1 is SGHKS and CDR2 YYEKEE (reference sequence). This CDR3 has 16 amino acids. This CDR3 reads CASSLGGVLSGNTIYF. In DNA form, the CDR3 reads TGTGCCAGCAGCTTGGGGGGGGTTCTCTCTGGAAACACCATATATTTT.

This clone was seen a few times. This sequence joins TRBV2 and TRBJ1-5, with 8 bases fitting TRBD1. J gave up 5 bases and V 7 bases, and 10 bases lay outside the gene matches. The CDR3 runs 15 residues. Looked up from germline, CDR1 is SNHLY and CDR2 is FYNNEI. CDR3 protein: CASNSYSGGDQPQHF. The CDR3 DNA sequence: TGTGCCAGCAATAGCTACTCAGGGGGCGATCAGCCCCAGCATTTT.

The table lists this clone with a count of one. V usage is TRBV6-5 and J usage is TRBJ1-2, with TRBD1 matching over 7 bases. The junction had 8 bases not matched to a gene; V was cut back by 5 bases and J by 5 bases. Germline loops: CDR1 MNHEY, CDR2 SVGAGI. CDR3 length: 14 amino acids. CDR3 sequence: CASSGGTAFYGYTF. In DNA, the CDR3 is TGTGCCAGCAGTGGGGGGACAGCGTTTTATGGCTACACCTTC.

This clone showed up just a few times. The chain carries TRBV28 and TRBJ2-7; 8 nucleotides align to TRBD1. Trimming at V came to 3 bases and at J to 3 bases, leaving 4 bases not matched to a gene. CDR3 length: 14 residues. Germline V CDR1 and CDR2: MDHEN, SYDVKM. CDR3 nucleotides: TGTGCCAGCAGTTTGGCCGGGACAGGCTACGAGCAGTACTTC. Residues: CASSLAGTGYEQYF.

The chain carries TRBV5-1 and TRBJ1-3, with no clear D. The germline CDR1 and CDR2 sequences are SGHRS and YFSETQ. The CDR3 extends over 16 amino acids. V was cut by 4 bases and J by 0 bases, with 14 bases left in between. This chain's CDR3 is CASSLQARSSGNTIYF. The CDR3 nucleotides read TGCGCCAGCAGCCTTCAAGCCCGATCCTCTGGAAACACCATATATTTT.

V is TRBV2 and J is TRBJ1-1; D is unclear. Trimming removed 10 bases from V and 1 base from J, with 16 bases in between. CDR1 SNHLY and CDR2 FYNNEI come from the germline V gene. This CDR3 region has 14 residues. The CDR3 region has the DNA TGTGCCACAAATGGTGGGGAGGGGAACACTGAAGCTTTCTTT. Its protein product is CATNGGEGNTEAFF.

J is TRBJ2-1 and V is TRBV5-1; TRBD2 matches at 15 bases. This CDR3 region has 16 residues. With 4 bases clipped from V and 7 bases from J, the junction kept 6 bases outside the gene matches. Germline-derived CDR1 and CDR2 are SGHRS and YFSETQ. The CDR3 protein is CASSRTSGGVRNEQFF. CDR3 in DNA: TGCGCCAGCAGCAGGACTAGCGGGGGGGTTAGGAATGAGCAGTTCTTC.

This clone was seen only a few times. The genes are TRBV7-6 and TRBJ2-5; 15 bases are shared with TRBD2. The V gene's germline CDR1 is SGHVS and CDR2 FNYEAQ. V was clipped by 7 bases and J by 5 bases; unmatched bases: 8. CDR3 length: 16 residues. The CDR3 sequence: CASNGLAGGTAETQYF. The CDR3 nucleotides read TGTGCCAGCAACGGACTAGCGGGAGGGACGGCTGAGACCCAGTACTTC.

The J gene is TRBJ2-7, the V gene TRBV5-5; 7 nucleotides match TRBD2. CDR3 length: 15 residues. Germline values: CDR1 SGHKS, CDR2 YYEKEE (reference sequence). The trim removed 4 bases at V and 2 bases at J, leaving 9 bases unmatched. In DNA, the CDR3 is TGTGCCAGCAGCACCTTTAGCGGGCCGCCCTACGAGCAGTACTTC. Protein: CASSTFSGPPYEQYF.

This sequence joins TRBV5-1 and TRBJ2-3; D uncertain. The CDR3 is 15 amino acids. Germline V gene lookup returns CDR1 SGHRS and CDR2 YFSETQ. V lost 0 bases and J lost 1, with 9 bases in between. CDR3 amino acids: CASSLDDPGTDTQYF. The CDR3 DNA reads TGCGCCAGCAGCTTGGACGATCCAGGCACAGATACGCAGTATTTT. The whole variable domain, remainder taken from reference TRBV5-1 and TRBJ2-3, is KAGVTQTPRYLIKTRGQQVTLSCSPISGHRSVSWYQQTPGQGLQFLFEYFSETQRNKGNFPGRFSGRQFSNSRSEMNVSTLELGDSALYLCASSLDDPGTDTQYFGPGTRLTVL.

The gene calls are TRBV19 and TRBJ2-2; 12 bases are a match to TRBD2. This CDR3 region has 16 residues. J gave up 7 bases and V 6 bases, and 9 bases lay outside the gene matches. Germline loops: CDR1 LNHDA, CDR2 SQIVND (reference sequence). CDR3 protein: CASSPLAGGIIGELFF. The CDR3 region has the DNA TGTGCCAGTAGCCCACTAGCGGGGGGAATAATCGGGGAGCTGTTTTTT.

A single count supports this clone. The rearrangement joins TRBV4-2 to TRBJ2-7; 9 bases align to TRBD2. The CDR3 length is 15 residues. Germline values: CDR1 LGHNA, CDR2 YNFKEQ. The junction had 5 bases not matched to a gene; V was cut back by 2 bases and J by 3 bases. The CDR3 loop is CASSQQGLADYEQYF. CDR3 DNA sequence: TGTGCCAGCAGCCAACAGGGACTAGCAGACTACGAGCAGTACTTC.

The gene calls are TRBV10-2 and TRBJ1-2; 8 bases fit TRBD1. After removal of 6 bases from V and 2 bases from J, the junction contained 8 bases not matched to a gene. CDR3 length equals 15 residues. The germline gives CDR1 WSHSY, CDR2 SAAADI. This CDR3 reads CASRGQGAFNYGYTF. The CDR3 nucleotides are TGCGCCAGCAGGGGCCAGGGGGCTTTCAACTATGGCTACACCTTC.

This clone was observed a few times. This chain uses TRBV19 with TRBJ2-1, with TRBD2 identical over 11 bases. V shed 5 bases, J shed 6 bases, and the junction held 3 bases outside the gene matches. This CDR3 spans 14 amino acids. Germline V gene data show CDR1 as LNHDA and CDR2 as SQIVND (reference sequence). CDR3 nucleotides: TGTGCCAGTAGTTCTCTAGCGGGGGGCAATGAGCAGTTCTTC. This codes for CASSSLAGGNEQFF.

This clone has only one observation. The gene calls are TRBV15 and TRBJ2-7; TRBD2 matches at 9 bases. V lost 3 bases, J lost 0 bases, and 0 bases stayed unmatched. Germline V gene data show CDR1 as LNHNV and CDR2 as YYDKDF (reference sequence). The CDR3 totals 14 residues. The CDR3 here is CATSRTSGSYEQYF. CDR3 DNA: TGTGCCACCAGCAGGACTAGCGGCTCCTACGAGCAGTACTTC.

The chain couples TRBV7-3 to TRBJ1-2; 7 bases are a match to TRBD1. Germline V gene lookup returns CDR1 SGHTA and CDR2 FQGTGA. J lost 5 bases, V lost 0 bases, and 6 bases had no gene match. The CDR3 spans 15 residues. Here the CDR3 reads CASSLTAGGNYGYTF. CDR3 DNA sequence: TGTGCCAGCAGCTTAACCGCAGGGGGTAATTATGGCTACACCTTC. Together with reference TRBV7-3 and TRBJ1-2, the CDR3 gives the full variable domain: GAGVSQTPSNKVTEKGKYVELRCDPISGHTALYWYRQSLGQGPEFLIYFQGTGAADDSGLPNDRFFAVRPEGSVSTLKIQRTERGDSAVYLCASSLTAGGNYGYTFGSGTRLTVV.

This clone was picked up a small number of times. The rearrangement links TRBV9 to TRBJ2-3, with D uncertain. This CDR3 comprises 15 residues. Germline V gives CDR1 SGDLS, CDR2 YYNGEE. V shed 3 bases and J shed 1 base, with 12 bases lying between them. As DNA, the CDR3 is TGTGCCAGCAGCGCCCGGGTAATCGGCACAGATACGCAGTATTTT. It yields the protein CASSARVIGTDTQYF.

V usage is TRBV6-1 and J usage is TRBJ1-4; D gene unclear. V dropped 3 bases and J dropped 8 bases, with 10 bases sitting between them. The CDR3 runs to 13 residues. Germline CDR1 MNHNS, CDR2 SASEGT. CDR3 DNA sequence: TGTGCCAGCAGTGAGATCGAGGGAGAAAAACTGTTTTTT. This sequence encodes CASSEIEGEKLFF.

The CDR3 protein is CASSQDPGTGGEETQYF. CDR3 coding DNA: TGTGCCAGCAGCCAAGATCCCGGGACAGGGGGCGAAGAGACCCAGTACTTC. The chain carries TRBV4-2 and TRBJ2-5; 12 nucleotides match TRBD1. CDR1 is LGHNA and CDR2 is YNFKEQ in the germline V gene. V trimming: 0 bases; J trimming: 3 bases; junction bases outside the gene matches: 5. This CDR3 has 17 residues.

The chain has TRBV14 and TRBJ1-1, with TRBD1 matching 8 bases. The CDR3 contains 16 residues. V lost 0 bases and J lost 0; bases outside the gene matches: 3. Germline CDR1 and CDR2: SGHDN and FVKESK. The CDR3 loop reads CASSQDRGRVNTEAFF. CDR3 DNA: TGTGCCAGCAGCCAAGACAGGGGGCGCGTGAACACTGAAGCTTTCTTT. Full variable domain (rest looked up from reference TRBV14 and TRBJ1-1): EAGVTQFPSHSVIEKGQTVTLRCDPISGHDNLYWYRRVMGKEIKFLLHFVKESKQDESGMPNNRFLAERTGGTYSTLKVQPAELEDSGVYFCASSQDRGRVNTEAFFGQGTRLTVV.